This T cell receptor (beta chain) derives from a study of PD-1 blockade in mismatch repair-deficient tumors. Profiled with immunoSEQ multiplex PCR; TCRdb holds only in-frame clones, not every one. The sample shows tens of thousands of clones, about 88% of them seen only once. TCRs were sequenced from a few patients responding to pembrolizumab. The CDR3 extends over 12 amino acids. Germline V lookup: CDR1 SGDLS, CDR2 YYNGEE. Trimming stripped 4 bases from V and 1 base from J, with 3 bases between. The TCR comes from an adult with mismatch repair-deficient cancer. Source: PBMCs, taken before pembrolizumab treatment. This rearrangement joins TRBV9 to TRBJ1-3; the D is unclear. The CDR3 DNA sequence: TGTGCCAGCAGCCCTTCTGGAAACACCATATATTTT. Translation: CASSPSGNTIYF.